Shown below are 24 T cell receptor beta chains from a single sample sequenced in a study of cytomegalovirus exposure and HLA in healthy donors. PCR employed 60 Vbeta and 13 Jbeta primers. Only in-frame clones appear in the TCRdb table, and some are missing; sequencing was by immunoSEQ multiplex PCR. The sample has under 200,000 clones, over 70% seen once. The sample comprised PBMCs. Every receptor here comes from a woman aged 45 to 65 in good health and CMV-seronegative.

The chain recombines TRBV9 with TRBJ1-5; D not certain. Trimming took off 2 bases at V and 0 bases at J, with 9 bases between the two ends. Looked up from germline, CDR1 is SGDLS and CDR2 is YYNGEE. The CDR3 spans 15 residues. CDR3 sequence reads: CASSVSGSSNQPQHF. CDR3 in DNA: TGTGCCAGCAGCGTCTCCGGGTCTAGCAATCAGCCCCAGCATTTT.

This clone was seen a single time. The rearrangement links TRBV7-8 to TRBJ1-5; 7 nucleotides agree with TRBD1. Germline V lookup: CDR1 SGHVS, CDR2 FQNEAQ. Losses at the gene ends were 5 bases for V and 4 bases for J; bases not matched to a gene: 8. CDR3 size: 15 residues. In DNA form, the CDR3 reads TGTGCCAGCAGCATTATTGGGACAGCTAATCAGCCCCAGCATTTT. It specifies CASSIIGTANQPQHF.

This clone was found a few times. This rearrangement joins TRBV19 to TRBJ2-2; 7 nucleotides line up with TRBD1. Per the germline V gene, CDR1 is LNHDA and CDR2 is SQIVND (reference sequence). The trim removed 2 bases at V and 4 bases at J, leaving 7 bases unmatched. The CDR3 has 16 residues. In nucleotides, the CDR3 is TGTGCCAGTAGTATAAAGAGGGGGCGTAGCACCGGGGAGCTGTTTTTT. Protein product: CASSIKRGRSTGELFF. The whole variable domain, filled in from reference TRBV19 and TRBJ2-2, reads DGGITQSPKYLFRKEGQNVTLSCEQNLNHDAMYWYRQDPGQGLRLIYYSQIVNDFQKGDIAEGYSVSREKKESFPLTVTSAQKNPTAFYLCASSIKRGRSTGELFFGEGSRLTVL.

V gene TRBV30 combines with J gene TRBJ1-1, with D possibly matching TRBD1 (6 bases). The V gene's germline CDR1 is GTSNPN and CDR2 SVGIG (reference sequence). This CDR3 is 14 amino acids long. V lost 6 bases, J lost 0 bases, and 14 bases lay in between. The DNA for the CDR3 is TGTGCCTGTGACAGGTTGGCCTTGAACACTGAAGCTTTCTTT. Encoded protein: CACDRLALNTEAFF.

This clone was found once. The chain carries TRBV2 and TRBJ2-7; D gene ambiguous. This CDR3 contains 12 residues. V shed 6 bases and J shed 9 bases, with 15 bases lying between them. Germline V gives CDR1 SNHLY, CDR2 FYNNEI. Here the CDR3 reads CASRLARTGQYF. In DNA form, the CDR3 reads TGTGCCAGCAGGCTCGCCCGAACCGGGCAGTACTTC.

The rearrangement links TRBV28 to TRBJ2-7; 7 nucleotides match TRBD1. Trimming at V came to 8 bases and at J to 5 bases, leaving 12 bases not matched to a gene. The CDR3 has 14 residues. CDR1 is MDHEN and CDR2 is SYDVKM in the germline V gene. CDR3 protein: CASRDRVVRDEQYF. Here the CDR3 DNA reads TGTGCCAGCCGAGACAGGGTTGTACGGGACGAGCAGTACTTC.

Details on this clone: The sample holds other DNA sequences that translate to the same CDR3. The gene calls are TRBV11-3 and TRBJ1-1; D is ambiguous. This CDR3 comprises 13 residues. Trimming removed 3 bases from V and 1 base from J, with 6 bases in between. Germline V CDR1 and CDR2: SGHNT, YENEEA. The CDR3 sequence: CASSFSGNTEAFF. The CDR3 DNA reads as TGTGCCAGCAGCTTCTCAGGGAACACTGAAGCTTTCTTT.

The chain combines TRBV13 with TRBJ1-1; 10 nucleotides align to TRBD1. The trim removed 2 bases at V and 3 bases at J, leaving 3 bases unmatched. This CDR3 has 15 amino acids. Germline CDR1 reads PRHDT; CDR2 reads FYEKMQ (reference sequence). CDR3: CASSLRQGAYTEAFF. In DNA, the CDR3 is TGTGCCAGCAGCTTAAGACAGGGGGCTTACACTGAAGCTTTCTTT.

The chain is built from TRBV10-3 and TRBJ1-5; 7 nucleotides agree with TRBD1. V lost 4 bases, J lost 7 bases, and 16 bases stayed unmatched. Germline-derived CDR1 and CDR2 are ENHRY and SYGVKD. This CDR3 has 17 amino acids. This chain's CDR3 is CAISGGQRQGSLQPQHF. In DNA, the CDR3 is TGTGCCATCAGTGGGGGACAAAGACAGGGATCTCTCCAGCCCCAGCATTTT.

This clone was found a few times. V usage is TRBV6-6 and J usage is TRBJ1-1, with D possibly matching TRBD1 (6 bases). CDR1 and CDR2 from the germline V gene are MNHNY and SVGAGI (reference sequence). CDR3 length equals 14 residues. The V end lost 3 bases, the J end lost 1 base, and 9 bases lay between the germline ends. CDR3 in amino acids: CASSYTGRNTEAFF. CDR3 DNA: TGTGCCAGCAGTTATACAGGGCGGAACACTGAAGCTTTCTTT.

The chain is built from TRBV27 and TRBJ2-7, with a tentative D call TRBD2 (5 bases). Germline loops: CDR1 MNHEY, CDR2 SMNVEV (reference sequence). The CDR3 spans 11 residues. V was clipped by 5 bases and J by 5 bases, with 7 bases between them. The CDR3 coding sequence is TGTGCCAGCAGTCGGGGTAACGAGCAGTACTTC. Translation gives CASSRGNEQYF.

CDR3: CASSIGATRDYGYTF. The DNA for the CDR3 is TGTGCCAGTAGTATAGGGGCCACGAGGGACTATGGCTACACCTTC. The chain joins TRBV19 to TRBJ1-2; D is undetermined. Germline lookup yields CDR1 LNHDA and CDR2 SQIVND (reference sequence). V lost 1 base and J lost 3, with 12 bases in between. The CDR3 is 15 residues long.

V usage is TRBV6-1 and J usage is TRBJ2-2; TRBD1 agrees at 7 bases. CDR3 length: 14 amino acids. With 7 bases clipped from V and 2 bases from J, the junction kept 4 bases outside the gene matches. Germline V lookup: CDR1 MNHNS, CDR2 SASEGT. For the CDR3, the DNA is TGTGCCAGCACCGGGACAGTTAACACCGGGGAGCTGTTTTTT. Its translation: CASTGTVNTGELFF.

The CDR3 is CASRLRLAGVIYEQYF. The CDR3 nucleotides are TGTGCAAGTCGCCTCCGACTAGCGGGAGTAATCTACGAGCAGTACTTC. V and J are TRBV12-2 and TRBJ2-7; the table calls TRBD2, which could not be checked here. TRBV12-2 is designated a pseudogene. This CDR3 has 16 residues.

The chain carries TRBV28 and TRBJ2-1, with 9 bases that match TRBD2. After removal of 6 bases from V and 6 bases from J, the junction contained 6 bases not matched to a gene. Per the germline V gene, CDR1 is MDHEN and CDR2 is SYDVKM. The CDR3 is 14 residues long. CDR3 DNA sequence: TGTGCCAGCAGCTTACTAGCGGGCGGCAATGAGCAGTTCTTC. The encoded protein is CASSLLAGGNEQFF.

The chain couples TRBV27 to TRBJ2-4; no definite D call. The CDR3 extends over 17 amino acids. Germline V gene data show CDR1 as MNHEY and CDR2 as SMNVEV (reference sequence). Between the trimmed V and J ends, which lost 2 bases and 1 base, there was a span of 15 bases. In DNA, the CDR3 is TGTGCCAGCAGTTTAACAAAGTGGGCTCAGGCCAAAAACATTCAGTACTTC. Amino acid sequence: CASSLTKWAQAKNIQYF.

The chain carries TRBV7-2 and TRBJ1-5; tentative D call: TRBD1 (5 bases). V was trimmed by 5 bases and J by 3 bases, leaving 14 bases between them. This CDR3 is 15 amino acids long. Germline lookup yields CDR1 SGHTA and CDR2 FQGNSA. In nucleotides, the CDR3 is TGTGCCAGCAGCCCTGGGGTCGGACACAATCAGCCCCAGCATTTT. Its protein product is CASSPGVGHNQPQHF.

The chain employs TRBV9 and TRBJ2-3; perhaps TRBD2 as D (7 bases). The length of the CDR3 is 16 residues. Germline-derived CDR1 and CDR2 are SGDLS and YYNGEE. Deletions cut 4 bases from V and 6 bases from J, with 21 bases between. The CDR3 DNA is TGTGCCAGCAGCATCGGAGGGTGGGGGGGGCGTGATACGCAGTATTTT. Encoded protein: CASSIGGWGGRDTQYF.

This chain connects TRBV30 to TRBJ2-1, with 11 bases fitting TRBD2. The CDR3 sequence is 16 residues long. The V segment lost 4 bases and the J segment 8 bases; nucleotides outside the gene matches: 13. Germline-derived CDR1 and CDR2 are GTSNPN and SVGIG (reference sequence). The CDR3 DNA sequence: TGTGCCTGGACTACCTTAGCGGGAGGGCCTAGGGATGAGCAGTTCTTC. It translates to CAWTTLAGGPRDEQFF.

This clone was found once. The chain uses TRBV2 and TRBJ2-7; 11 bases are a match to TRBD1. Trimming took 8 bases from V and 3 from J; bases not matched to a gene: 12. The CDR3 is 16 amino acids. CDR1 SNHLY and CDR2 FYNNEI come from the germline V gene. CDR3 protein: CASGVASGTGGYEQYF. Written as DNA, the CDR3 is TGTGCCAGCGGGGTAGCCTCCGGGACAGGGGGCTACGAGCAGTACTTC. The variable domain in full, completed from reference TRBV2 and TRBJ2-7, reads EPEVTQTPSHQVTQMGQEVILRCVPISNHLYFYWYRQILGQKVEFLVSFYNNEISEKSEIFDDQFSVERPDGSNFTLKIRSTKLEDSAMYFCASGVASGTGGYEQYFGPGTRLTVT.

This chain uses TRBV18 with TRBJ2-1; TRBD2 agrees at 9 bases. In germline, CDR1 is KGHSH, CDR2 LQKENI. Trimming removed 3 bases from V and 9 bases from J; junction bases left unmatched: 9. CDR3 length: 15 amino acids. The CDR3 DNA reads as TGTGCCAGCTCACCGGCGCTAGCGGGAAGAGGTGAGCAGTTCTTC. It yields the protein CASSPALAGRGEQFF.

The CDR3 sequence is CASSNWEQYF. The CDR3 region has the DNA TGTGCCAGCAGCAACTGGGAGCAGTACTTC. The V and J genes are TRBV28 and TRBJ2-7; no definite D call. The CDR3 extends over 10 amino acids. Germline V gene sequence: CDR1 MDHEN, CDR2 SYDVKM. Trimming left V 6 bases short and J 7 bases short, with 7 bases between.

CDR3 sequence (DNA): TGTGCCAGCTCGCGCGACACTGAAGCTTTCTTT. Its protein product is CASSRDTEAFF. The J gene is TRBJ1-1, the V gene TRBV27; D is undetermined. Germline V gene lookup returns CDR1 MNHEY and CDR2 SMNVEV (reference sequence). The CDR3 has 11 residues. Trimming shortened V by 8 bases and J by 3 bases, and 7 bases separated the two germline ends.

V usage is TRBV6-1 and J usage is TRBJ2-7; weak D call: TRBD2 (6 bases). The V end lost 7 bases, the J end lost 4 bases, and 20 bases lay between the germline ends. Germline assignment: CDR1 MNHNS and CDR2 SASEGT. This CDR3 has 15 residues. This CDR3 reads CASKGSLADWYEQYF. The CDR3 bases are TGTGCCAGCAAGGGTTCATTAGCGGATTGGTACGAGCAGTACTTC.